The 11 T cell receptor beta chains in this list originate from one sample, sequenced in a study of T cells in women clearing cervical HPV infection. Clones were read by immunoSEQ multiplex PCR, and TCRdb kept only the in-frame ones, dropping some. The table gives under 45,000 clones; the top ten clones make up less than 6% of it. The specimen was blood buffy coat. Receptor source: a woman aged 18-70 years with a cervical HPV16 infection that either progressed to CIN3+ or cleared (not recorded which).

Comments on this clone: The sequenced fragment ends 3 residues before the CDR3 boundary, so the rest is inferred from the germline J gene. The chain employs TRBV7-3 and TRBJ2-2; a possible D gene is TRBD1 (6 bases). The V and J ends lost 2 bases and 6 bases respectively, with 10 bases between them. This CDR3 has 14 residues. Germline CDR1 reads SGHTA; CDR2 reads FQGTGA. CDR3 residues: CASSLAGAAGELFF. CDR3 DNA, as far as it was read: TGTGCCAGCAGCTTAGCAGGGGCGGCCGGGGAG.

Notes on this clone: The read stops 3 residues short of the end of the CDR3; the missing end is completed from the germline J gene. The rearrangement links TRBV2 to TRBJ1-4; 12 positions match TRBD1. V trimming: 6 bases; J trimming: 5 bases; junction bases outside the gene matches: 7. The CDR3 extends over 16 amino acids. The germline V gene encodes CDR1 SNHLY and CDR2 FYNNEI. The sequenced part of the CDR3 DNA is TGTGCCAGCAGCGCCGGGACAGGGGGCCGGAATGAAAAA. Translated, it gives CASSAGTGGRNEK. The whole CDR3 reads CASSAGTGGRNEKLFF.

About this clone itself: The read ends 3 residues before the CDR3 terminus; that terminus is restored from the germline J gene. The chain links TRBV2 to TRBJ2-1, with D uncertain. The germline V gene encodes CDR1 SNHLY and CDR2 FYNNEI. CDR3 length equals 12 residues. V dropped 4 bases and J dropped 5 bases, with 6 bases sitting between them. The CDR3 is CASSGAHNEQFF. Partial CDR3 DNA: TGTGCCAGCAGTGGGGCCCACAATGAG.

About this clone: One junction end disagrees with the germline gene, perhaps due to a read error. The read halts 3 residues ahead of the CDR3 end, with the missing end drawn from the germline J gene. The same CDR3 arises from other DNA sequences in this sample as well. V and J are TRBV2 and TRBJ1-3; 9 nucleotides agree with TRBD1. The length of the CDR3 is 13 residues. Germline V gene lookup returns CDR1 SNHLY and CDR2 FYNNEI. CDR3 loop: CASSETGGNTIYF. The sequenced part of the CDR3 DNA is TGTGCCAGCAGCGAGACAGGGGGAAACACA.

On this clone itself: The read ends 3 residues early relative to the CDR3; the germline J gene fills the gap. The chain has TRBV20-1 and TRBJ2-7, with 7 bases identical to TRBD1. There are 14 residues in the CDR3. In germline, CDR1 is DFQATT, CDR2 SNEGSKA (reference sequence). V lost 3 bases and J lost 3; bases outside the gene matches: 8. CDR3 bases read: TGCAGTGCTAGGGGCACAGGGGCGGTCTACGAG. Translated: CSARGTGAVYE. The whole CDR3 protein is CSARGTGAVYEQYF.

As regards this clone: The observed sequence ends 3 residues before the CDR3 terminus, with the missing tail filled in from the germline J gene. The rearrangement uses TRBV28 and TRBJ2-6, with 7 bases fitting TRBD1. The V gene's germline CDR1 is MDHEN and CDR2 SYDVKM. CDR3 length equals 18 residues. Trimming at V came to 5 bases and at J to 0 bases, leaving 10 bases not matched to a gene. CDR3 DNA, as far as it was read: TGTGCCAGCAGTCCCCGGACAGGACGTAGCTCTGGGGCCAACGTC. Its translation is CASSPRTGRSSGANV. The full CDR3 sequence reads CASSPRTGRSSGANVLTF.

Comment on this clone: The read falls 3 residues short of the CDR3 end, and the missing part is taken from the germline J gene. This chain uses TRBV30 with TRBJ2-3; a possible D gene is TRBD2 (6 bases). This CDR3 spans 16 amino acids. Trimming removed 2 bases at V and 6 bases at J, with 21 bases between. CDR1 and CDR2 from the germline V gene are GTSNPN and SVGIG (reference sequence). The sequenced part of the CDR3 DNA is TGTGCCTGGAGTCCCCAGACTAGTTGGTTATCGGATACG. Encoded protein: CAWSPQTSWLSDT. The whole CDR3 region reads CAWSPQTSWLSDTQYF.

In the case of this clone: The observed sequence ends 3 residues before the CDR3 terminus, with the missing tail filled in from the germline J gene. This chain links TRBV13 with TRBJ2-2; D possibly corresponds to TRBD2 (5 bases). The CDR3 consists of 16 residues. CDR1 and CDR2 from the germline V gene are PRHDT and FYEKMQ (reference sequence). V lost 5 bases to trimming and J lost 4 bases, with 17 bases between them. CDR3 in amino acids: CASSTRGGSPTGELFF. The covered CDR3 bases are TGTGCCAGCAGCACCCGAGGCGGGTCCCCCACCGGGGAG.

Of note for this clone: With the read ending 3 residues before the CDR3 end, the germline J gene is used to fill in that end. V usage is TRBV11-1 and J usage is TRBJ2-4, with 8 nucleotides matching TRBD1. This CDR3 spans 13 amino acids. Germline V gives CDR1 SGHAT, CDR2 FQDESV (reference sequence). V dropped 1 base and J dropped 7; count of bases not matched to a gene: 0. CDR3 sequence reads: CASSLGQGNIQYF. The sequenced part of the CDR3 DNA is TGTGCCAGCAGCTTAGGACAGGGGAACATT.

Note on this clone: The read ends 3 residues shy of where the CDR3 ends; the end is completed using the germline J gene. The chain links TRBV6-2 or TRBV6-3 to TRBJ1-2; 8 nucleotides align to TRBD1. Germline V lookup: CDR1 MNHEY, CDR2 SVGEGT. CDR3 length: 14 amino acids. The sequenced part of the CDR3 DNA is TGTGCCAGCAGACCTCCTGGACAGGGTGGCGGC. This gives the protein CASRPPGQGGG. The full CDR3 is CASRPPGQGGGYTF.

About this clone: The read terminates 3 residues ahead of where the CDR3 ends, so the germline J gene completes it. The rearrangement uses TRBV4-1 and TRBJ2-3; 8 bases map to TRBD2. With V trimmed by 1 base and J by 1 base, 4 bases remained unmatched. The CDR3 is made up of 16 amino acids. The germline V gene has CDR1 MGHRA and CDR2 YSYEKL. The CDR3: CASSQGGTRRTDTQYF. CDR3 bases read: TGCGCCAGCAGCCAAGGAGGGACTAGGCGCACAGATACG.